The present T cell receptor beta chain was sequenced within a study of cytomegalovirus exposure and HLA in healthy donors. Repertoires were generated with immunoSEQ multiplex PCR, while TCRdb's copy carries only in-frame clones and drops some. The data hold approximately 97,000 clones, with about 95% observed a single time. Per germline, CDR1 LNHDA and CDR2 SQIVND (reference sequence). Trimming shortened V by 3 bases and J by 4 bases, and 13 bases separated the two germline ends. This CDR3 is built from 15 residues. This clone was seen only a few times. No antigen is known for it. Findings of the study overall: There were a few CMV-associated chains whose specificity for CMV antigens was confirmed in vitro. Cytomegalovirus association was assigned to approximately 180 TCR beta chains.

Sequencing used PBMCs. The J gene is TRBJ1-5, the V gene TRBV19; D uncertain. The TCR comes from a woman younger than 30 in good health and CMV-seronegative. CDR3 amino acids: CASSIGGVVNQPQHF. CDR3 bases: TGTGCCAGTAGTATTGGCGGGGTGGTAAATCAGCCCCAGCATTTT.